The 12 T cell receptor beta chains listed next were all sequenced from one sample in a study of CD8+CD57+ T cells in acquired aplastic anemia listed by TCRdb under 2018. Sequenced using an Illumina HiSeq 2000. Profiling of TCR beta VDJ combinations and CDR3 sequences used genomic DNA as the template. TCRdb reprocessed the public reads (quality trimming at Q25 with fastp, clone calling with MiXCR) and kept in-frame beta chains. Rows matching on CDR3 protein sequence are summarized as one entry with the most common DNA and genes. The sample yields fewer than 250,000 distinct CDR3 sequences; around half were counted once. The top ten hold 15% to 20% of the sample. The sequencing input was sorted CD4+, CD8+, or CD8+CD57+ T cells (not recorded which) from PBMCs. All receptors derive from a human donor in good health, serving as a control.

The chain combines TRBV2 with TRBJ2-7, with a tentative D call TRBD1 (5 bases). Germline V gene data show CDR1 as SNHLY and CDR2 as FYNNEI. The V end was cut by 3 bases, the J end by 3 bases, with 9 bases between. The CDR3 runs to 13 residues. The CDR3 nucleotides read TGTGCCAGCAGTGACCGACAGTACTACGAGCAGTACTTC. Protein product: CASSDRQYYEQYF. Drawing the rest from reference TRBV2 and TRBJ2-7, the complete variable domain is EPEVTQTPSHQVTQMGQEVILRCVPISNHLYFYWYRQILGQKVEFLVSFYNNEISEKSEIFDDQFSVERPDGSNFTLKIRSTKLEDSAMYFCASSDRQYYEQYFGPGTRLTVT.

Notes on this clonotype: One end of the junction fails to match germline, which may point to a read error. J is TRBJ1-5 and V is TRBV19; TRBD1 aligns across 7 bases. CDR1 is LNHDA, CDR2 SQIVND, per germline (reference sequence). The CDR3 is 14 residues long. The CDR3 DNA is TGTGCCTGTAGTAATGACAGGGCCACTCAGTCCCAGCATTTT. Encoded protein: CACSNDRATQSQHF.

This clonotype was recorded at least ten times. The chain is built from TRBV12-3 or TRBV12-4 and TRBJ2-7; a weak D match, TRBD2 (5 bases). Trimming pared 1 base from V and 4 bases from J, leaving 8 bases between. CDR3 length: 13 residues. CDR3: CASSLERGYEQYF. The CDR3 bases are TGTGCCAGCAGTTTAGAACGGGGATACGAGCAGTACTTC.

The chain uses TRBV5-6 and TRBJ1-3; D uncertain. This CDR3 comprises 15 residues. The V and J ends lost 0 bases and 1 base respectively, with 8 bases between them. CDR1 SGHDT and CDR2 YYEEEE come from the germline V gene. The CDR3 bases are TGTGCCAGCAGCTTGGCGGCAGTTTCTGGAAACACCATATATTTT. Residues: CASSLAAVSGNTIYF.

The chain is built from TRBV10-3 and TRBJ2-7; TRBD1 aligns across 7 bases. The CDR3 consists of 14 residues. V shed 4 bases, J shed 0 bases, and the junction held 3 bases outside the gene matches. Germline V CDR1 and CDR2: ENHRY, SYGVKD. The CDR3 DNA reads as TGTGCCATCAGTGCTCAGGGGGTCTCCTACGAGCAGTACTTC. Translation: CAISAQGVSYEQYF.

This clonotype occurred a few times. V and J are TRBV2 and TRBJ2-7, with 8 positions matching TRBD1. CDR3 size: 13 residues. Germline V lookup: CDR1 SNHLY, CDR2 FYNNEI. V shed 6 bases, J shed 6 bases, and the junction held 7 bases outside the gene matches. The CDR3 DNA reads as TGTGCCAGCAGCCCCGACAGGGGAGGCGAGCAGTACTTC. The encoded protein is CASSPDRGGEQYF.

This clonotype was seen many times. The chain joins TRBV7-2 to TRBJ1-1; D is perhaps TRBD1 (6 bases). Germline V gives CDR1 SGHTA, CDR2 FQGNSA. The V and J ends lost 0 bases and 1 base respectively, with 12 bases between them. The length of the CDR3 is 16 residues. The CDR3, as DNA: TGTGCCAGCAGCTTAGCGGGGGCGCGAGGGAACACTGAAGCTTTCTTT. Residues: CASSLAGARGNTEAFF. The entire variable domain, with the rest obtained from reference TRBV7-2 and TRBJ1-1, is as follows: GAGVSQSPSNKVTEKGKDVELRCDPISGHTALYWYRQSLGQGLEFLIYFQGNSAPDKSGLPSDRFSAERTGGSVSTLTIQRTQQEDSAVYLCASSLAGARGNTEAFFGQGTRLTVV.

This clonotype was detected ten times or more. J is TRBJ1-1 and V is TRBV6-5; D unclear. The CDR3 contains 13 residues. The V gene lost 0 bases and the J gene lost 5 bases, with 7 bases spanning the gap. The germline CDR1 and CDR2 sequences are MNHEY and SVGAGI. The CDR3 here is CASSYSRGTEAFF. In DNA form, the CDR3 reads TGTGCCAGCAGTTACTCGAGAGGGACTGAAGCTTTCTTT.

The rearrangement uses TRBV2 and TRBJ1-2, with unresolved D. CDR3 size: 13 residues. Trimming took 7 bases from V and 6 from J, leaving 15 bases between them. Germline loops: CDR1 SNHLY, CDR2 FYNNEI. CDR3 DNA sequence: TGTGCCAGCACGGAGCAGAGCCGACATGGCTACACCTTC. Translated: CASTEQSRHGYTF.

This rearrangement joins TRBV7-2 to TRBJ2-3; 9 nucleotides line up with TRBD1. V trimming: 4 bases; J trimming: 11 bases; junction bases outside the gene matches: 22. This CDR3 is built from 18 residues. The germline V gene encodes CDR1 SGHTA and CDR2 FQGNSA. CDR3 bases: TGTGCCAGCAGCTCATTGAGGGACAGGGACTACGGGTACAATGAGCAGTATTTT. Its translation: CASSSLRDRDYGYNEQYF.

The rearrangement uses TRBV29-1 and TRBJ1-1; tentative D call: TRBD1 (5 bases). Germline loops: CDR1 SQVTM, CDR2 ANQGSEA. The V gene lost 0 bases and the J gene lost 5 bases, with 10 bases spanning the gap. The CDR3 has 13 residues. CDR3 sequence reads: CSVEDIGDTEAFF. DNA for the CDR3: TGCAGCGTTGAAGATATAGGGGATACTGAAGCTTTCTTT. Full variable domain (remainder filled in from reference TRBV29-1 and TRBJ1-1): SAVISQKPSRDICQRGTSLTIQCQVDSQVTMMFWYRQQPGQSLTLIATANQGSEATYESGFVIDKFPISRPNLTFSTLTVSNMSPEDSSIYLCSVEDIGDTEAFFGQGTRLTVV.

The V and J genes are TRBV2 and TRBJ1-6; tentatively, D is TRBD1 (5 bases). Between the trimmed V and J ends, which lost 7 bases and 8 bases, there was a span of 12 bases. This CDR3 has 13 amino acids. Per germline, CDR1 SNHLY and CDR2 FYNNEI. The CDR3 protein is CASIREVDSPLHF. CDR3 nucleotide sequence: TGTGCCAGCATCAGGGAAGTGGATTCACCCCTCCACTTT. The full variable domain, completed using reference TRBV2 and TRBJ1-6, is EPEVTQTPSHQVTQMGQEVILRCVPISNHLYFYWYRQILGQKVEFLVSFYNNEISEKSEIFDDQFSVERPDGSNFTLKIRSTKLEDSAMYFCASIREVDSPLHFGNGTRLTVT.